The 7 T cell receptor beta chains below all came from one sample that was sequenced in a study of regulatory T cells in long-lasting Graves disease. Time point in this sample: newly diagnosed GD, antithyroid drugs for less than 3 months. The authors made the TCR library using RNA they extracted from PBMCs. HTBI primers from iRepertoire and Arm-PCR of CDR3 regions yielded the TCR beta libraries. TCRdb redid the calling of the multiplex PCR reads with MiXCR, one entry per CDR3 protein. The table records around 320,000 distinct CDR3 sequences, over 15% of them present only once. Separately, the same data were catalogued under a study of T cells in Graves' hyperthyroidism and ophthalmopathy.

The material sequenced was peripheral blood mononuclear cells (PBMCs), taken at new diagnosis, from a patient treated with antithyroid drugs. These receptors all come from a man aged 35-49 years with Graves disease.

There are a few counts of this clonotype. This chain joins TRBV6-2 or TRBV6-3 and TRBJ2-2; 7 bases map to TRBD1. The ends lost 5 bases at V and 5 bases at J; junction bases unmatched: 8. The CDR3 has 15 residues. From germline, CDR1 is MNHEY and CDR2 SVGEGT. CDR3 residues: CASSHRQGTTGELFF. As DNA, the CDR3 is TGTGCCAGCAGTCACCGACAGGGAACAACCGGGGAGCTGTTTTTT.

This clonotype occurred a few times. The chain recombines TRBV3-1 with TRBJ2-7; D is ambiguous. This CDR3 has 14 residues. The V and J ends lost 1 base and 0 bases respectively, with 7 bases between them. Germline CDR1 is LGHDT and CDR2 is YNNKEL (reference sequence). CDR3 protein: CASSQGEDSYEQYF. The CDR3 DNA reads TGTGCCAGCAGCCAAGGCGAGGACTCCTACGAGCAGTACTTC.

The chain recombines TRBV12-3 or TRBV12-4 with TRBJ1-6, with D possibly matching TRBD1 (5 bases). The CDR3 is made up of 19 amino acids. Trimming pared 4 bases from V and 0 bases from J, leaving 19 bases between. This chain's CDR3 is CASSSTFLWGDSYNSPLHF. The CDR3 nucleotides read TGTGCCAGCAGTTCCACCTTCTTGTGGGGGGACTCCTATAATTCACCCCTCCACTTT.

This clonotype was observed many times. The V call is TRBV5-6, the J call TRBJ2-5; the D gene is possibly TRBD2 (5 bases). This CDR3 spans 13 amino acids. V lost 3 bases, J lost 5 bases, and 11 bases lay in between. Germline loops: CDR1 SGHDT, CDR2 YYEEEE. Written as DNA, the CDR3 is TGTGCCAGCAGCTCCGGACTTCCCGAGACCCAGTACTTC. Encoded protein: CASSSGLPETQYF.

The chain couples TRBV29-1 to TRBJ2-3; the D gene is possibly TRBD1 (5 bases). V was cut by 4 bases and J by 1 base, with 15 bases left in between. CDR1 and CDR2 from the germline V gene are SQVTM and ANQGSEA. This CDR3 is built from 15 residues. In DNA form, the CDR3 reads TGCAGCGTTGTGACGGTGCAGGGTGGCACAGATACGCAGTATTTT. Translating gives CSVVTVQGGTDTQYF.

This clonotype was seen at least ten times. This chain links TRBV10-3 with TRBJ2-1; tentative D call: TRBD2 (6 bases). Germline values: CDR1 ENHRY, CDR2 SYGVKD. The CDR3 contains 16 residues. Trimming took off 0 bases at V and 2 bases at J, with 11 bases between the two ends. CDR3 loop: CAISESRGRTYNEQFF. DNA of the CDR3: TGTGCCATCAGTGAGTCCCGGGGGAGAACCTACAATGAGCAGTTCTTC.

This clonotype has just a few counts. A much larger clonotype is one base distant, so this may be a read error. The chain combines TRBV12-3 or TRBV12-4 with TRBJ2-1; 9 bases align to TRBD2. The CDR3 covers 17 residues. This chain's CDR3 is CASSLDSSGGPNNGQFF. The CDR3 DNA follows: TGTGCCAGCAGTCTAGACTCAAGCGGGGGGCCCAACAATGGGCAGTTCTTC.